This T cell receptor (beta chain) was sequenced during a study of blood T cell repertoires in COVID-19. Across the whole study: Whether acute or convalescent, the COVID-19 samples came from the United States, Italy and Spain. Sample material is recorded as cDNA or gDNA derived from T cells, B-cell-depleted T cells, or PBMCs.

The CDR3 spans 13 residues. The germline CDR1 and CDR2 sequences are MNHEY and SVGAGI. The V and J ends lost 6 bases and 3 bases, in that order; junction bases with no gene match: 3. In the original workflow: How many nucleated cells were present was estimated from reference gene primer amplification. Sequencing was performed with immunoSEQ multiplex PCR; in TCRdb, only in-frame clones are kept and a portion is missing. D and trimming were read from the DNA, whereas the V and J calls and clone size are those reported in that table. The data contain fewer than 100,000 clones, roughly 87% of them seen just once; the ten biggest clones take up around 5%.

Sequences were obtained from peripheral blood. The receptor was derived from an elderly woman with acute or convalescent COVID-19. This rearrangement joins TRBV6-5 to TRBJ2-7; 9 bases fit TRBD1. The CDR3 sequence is CASRQGAVYEQYF. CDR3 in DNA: TGTGCCAGCAGACAGGGGGCAGTCTACGAGCAGTACTTC.